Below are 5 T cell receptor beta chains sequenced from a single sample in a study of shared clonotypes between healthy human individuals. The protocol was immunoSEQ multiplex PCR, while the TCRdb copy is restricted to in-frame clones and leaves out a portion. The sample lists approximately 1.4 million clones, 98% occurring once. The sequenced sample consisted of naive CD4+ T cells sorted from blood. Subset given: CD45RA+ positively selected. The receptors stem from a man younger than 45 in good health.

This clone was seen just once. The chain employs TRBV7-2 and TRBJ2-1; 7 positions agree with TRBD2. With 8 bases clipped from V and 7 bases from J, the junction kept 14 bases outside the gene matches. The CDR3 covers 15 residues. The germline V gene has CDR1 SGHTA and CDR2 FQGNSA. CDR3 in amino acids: CASARRRLAKNEQFF. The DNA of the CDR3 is TGTGCCAGCGCGCGCAGGAGACTAGCTAAAAATGAGCAGTTCTTC.

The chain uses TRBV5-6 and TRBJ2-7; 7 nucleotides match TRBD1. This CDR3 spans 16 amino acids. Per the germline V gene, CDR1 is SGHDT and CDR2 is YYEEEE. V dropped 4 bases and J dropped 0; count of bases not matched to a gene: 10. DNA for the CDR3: TGTGCCAGCAGCCAAGGGACAGCGGCGAGCTCCTACGAGCAGTACTTC. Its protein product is CASSQGTAASSYEQYF.

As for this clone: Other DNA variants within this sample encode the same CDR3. DNA of the CDR3: TGTGCCAGCAGTATTCCCGGGACAGGGGGTTACGAGCAGTACTTC. It encodes CASSIPGTGGYEQYF. The V call is TRBV28, the J call TRBJ2-7, with 11 bases lining up with TRBD1. Germline CDR1 is MDHEN and CDR2 is SYDVKM. The CDR3 has 15 residues. The V segment lost 5 bases and the J segment 4 bases; nucleotides outside the gene matches: 7.

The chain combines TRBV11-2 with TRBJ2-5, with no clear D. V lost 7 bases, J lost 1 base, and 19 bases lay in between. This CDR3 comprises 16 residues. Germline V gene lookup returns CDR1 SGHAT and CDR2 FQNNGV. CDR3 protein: CASTFSPIYSQETQYF. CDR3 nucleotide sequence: TGTGCCAGCACCTTTTCCCCCATCTACAGCCAAGAGACCCAGTACTTC.

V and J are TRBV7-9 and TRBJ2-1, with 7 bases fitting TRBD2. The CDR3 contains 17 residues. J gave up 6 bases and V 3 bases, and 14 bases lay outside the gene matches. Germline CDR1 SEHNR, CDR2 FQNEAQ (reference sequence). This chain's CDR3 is CASSFLAGVVIANEQFF. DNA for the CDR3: TGTGCCAGCAGCTTCTTGGCGGGAGTAGTAATTGCCAATGAGCAGTTCTTC.